This T cell receptor gamma chain was obtained from a study of Vδ1+ human thymocytes. Trimming cost V 3 bases and J 3 bases; bases outside gene matches: 11. The CDR3 consists of 15 residues. Germline loops: CDR1 EGSTGY, CDR2 YDSYTSSV. Turning to this clone: Its specificity is not known.

Study-wide results and caveats: In the thymus, TRG and TRD repertoires looked highly polyclonal with Gaussian CDR3 lengths.

RNA was extracted from the cells and then reverse transcribed. Pooled V-gene forward primers with one constant-region reverse primer generated the CDR3 amplicons by multiplex PCR. TCRdb redid clone calling on the multiplex PCR reads using CATT. The table has 25,000 to 35,000 gamma-chain clones, over 15% seen once; the top ten hold less than 2%. The chain employs TRGV4 and TRGJ1 or TRGJ2. The sequenced sample was Vdelta1+ gamma-delta thymocytes from the thymus. Subset of the sample: FACS-sorted CD3+ TCRalphabeta- TCRVdelta1+ TCRVdelta2- thymocytes. The source of this sequence is a boy under two years old who had congenital heart surgery. The CDR3 region has the DNA TGTGCCACCTGGGATCGGCGGATTAGTTATTATAAGAAACTCTTT. Protein: CATWDRRISYYKKLF.